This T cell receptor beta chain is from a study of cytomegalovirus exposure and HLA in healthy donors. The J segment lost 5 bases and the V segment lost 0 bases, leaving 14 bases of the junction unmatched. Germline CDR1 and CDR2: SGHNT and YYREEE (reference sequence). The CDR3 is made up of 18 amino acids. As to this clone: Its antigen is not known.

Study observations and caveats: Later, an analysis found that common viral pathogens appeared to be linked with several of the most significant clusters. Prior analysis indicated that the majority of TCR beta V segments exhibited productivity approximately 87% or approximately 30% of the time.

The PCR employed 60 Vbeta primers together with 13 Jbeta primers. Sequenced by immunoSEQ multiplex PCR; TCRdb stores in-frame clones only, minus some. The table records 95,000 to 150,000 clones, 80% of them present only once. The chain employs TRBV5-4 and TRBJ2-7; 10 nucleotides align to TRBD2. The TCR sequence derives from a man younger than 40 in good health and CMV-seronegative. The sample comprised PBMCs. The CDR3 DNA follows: TGTGCCAGCAGCTTGGGATCAGCGGGGGGGCCCAAACTCGACGAGCAGTACTTC. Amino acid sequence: CASSLGSAGGPKLDEQYF.